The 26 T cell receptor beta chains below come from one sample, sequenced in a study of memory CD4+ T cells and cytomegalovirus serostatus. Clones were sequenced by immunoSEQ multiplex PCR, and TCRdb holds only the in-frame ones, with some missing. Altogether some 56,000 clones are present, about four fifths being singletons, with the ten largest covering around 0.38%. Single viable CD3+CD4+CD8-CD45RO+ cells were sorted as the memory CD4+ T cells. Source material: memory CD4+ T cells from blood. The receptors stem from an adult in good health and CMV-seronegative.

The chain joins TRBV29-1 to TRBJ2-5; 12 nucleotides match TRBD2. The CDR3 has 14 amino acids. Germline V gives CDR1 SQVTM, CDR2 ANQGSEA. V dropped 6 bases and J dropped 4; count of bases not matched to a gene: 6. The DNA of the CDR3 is TGCAGCGTGCTAGCGGGGGGGGGCCGAGAGACCCAGTACTTC. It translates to CSVLAGGGRETQYF.

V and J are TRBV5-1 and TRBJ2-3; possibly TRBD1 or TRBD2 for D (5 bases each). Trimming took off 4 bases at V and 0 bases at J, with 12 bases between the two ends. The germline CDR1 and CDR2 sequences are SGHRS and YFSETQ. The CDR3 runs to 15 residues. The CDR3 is CASSGGRPSTDTQYF. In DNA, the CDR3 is TGCGCCAGCAGCGGGGGACGGCCTAGCACAGATACGCAGTATTTT.

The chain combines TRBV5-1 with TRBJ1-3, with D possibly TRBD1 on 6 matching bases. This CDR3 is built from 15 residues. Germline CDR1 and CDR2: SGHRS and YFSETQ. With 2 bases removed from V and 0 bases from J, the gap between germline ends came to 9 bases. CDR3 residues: CASSFTGSSGNTIYF. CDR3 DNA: TGCGCCAGCAGCTTTACAGGGAGCTCTGGAAACACCATATATTTT.

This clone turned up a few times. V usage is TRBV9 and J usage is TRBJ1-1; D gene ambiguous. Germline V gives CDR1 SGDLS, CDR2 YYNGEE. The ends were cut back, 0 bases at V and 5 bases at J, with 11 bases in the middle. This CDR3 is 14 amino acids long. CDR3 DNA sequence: TGTGCCAGCAGCGTAGAGGCTATGGGGACTGAAGCTTTCTTT. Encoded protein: CASSVEAMGTEAFF.

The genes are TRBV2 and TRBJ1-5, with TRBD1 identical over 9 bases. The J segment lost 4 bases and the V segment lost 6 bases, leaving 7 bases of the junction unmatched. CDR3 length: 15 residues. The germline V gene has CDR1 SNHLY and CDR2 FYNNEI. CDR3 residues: CASRIDRGANQPQHF. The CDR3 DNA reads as TGTGCCAGCAGGATAGACAGGGGGGCGAATCAGCCCCAGCATTTT.

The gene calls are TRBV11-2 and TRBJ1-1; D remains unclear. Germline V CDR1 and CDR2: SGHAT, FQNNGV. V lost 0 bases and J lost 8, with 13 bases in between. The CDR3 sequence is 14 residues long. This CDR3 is CASSLDRAGPEAFF. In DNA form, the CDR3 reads TGTGCCAGCAGCTTAGACCGCGCCGGACCCGAAGCTTTCTTT.

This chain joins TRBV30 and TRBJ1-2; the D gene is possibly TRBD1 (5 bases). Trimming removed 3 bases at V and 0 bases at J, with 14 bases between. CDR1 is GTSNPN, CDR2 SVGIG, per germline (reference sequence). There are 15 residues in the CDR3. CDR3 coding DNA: TGTGCCTGGAGGGCCGGGACGTCTTCTAACTATGGCTACACCTTC. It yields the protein CAWRAGTSSNYGYTF.

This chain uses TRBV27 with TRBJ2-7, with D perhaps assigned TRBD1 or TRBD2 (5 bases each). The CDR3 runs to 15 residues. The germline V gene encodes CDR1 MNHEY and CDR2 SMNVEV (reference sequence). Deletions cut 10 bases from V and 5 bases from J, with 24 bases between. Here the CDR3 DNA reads TGTGCCACCTCCTCCTCGAGGGAAAGGGGAGACGAGCAGTACTTC. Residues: CATSSSRERGDEQYF.

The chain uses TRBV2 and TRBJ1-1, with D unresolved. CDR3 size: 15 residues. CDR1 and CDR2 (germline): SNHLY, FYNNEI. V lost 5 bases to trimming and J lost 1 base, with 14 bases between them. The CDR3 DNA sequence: TGTGCCAGCAGTCCCCGGACGGCGTCGAACACTGAAGCTTTCTTT. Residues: CASSPRTASNTEAFF. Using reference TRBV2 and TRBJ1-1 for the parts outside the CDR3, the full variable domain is EPEVTQTPSHQVTQMGQEVILRCVPISNHLYFYWYRQILGQKVEFLVSFYNNEISEKSEIFDDQFSVERPDGSNFTLKIRSTKLEDSAMYFCASSPRTASNTEAFFGQGTRLTVV.

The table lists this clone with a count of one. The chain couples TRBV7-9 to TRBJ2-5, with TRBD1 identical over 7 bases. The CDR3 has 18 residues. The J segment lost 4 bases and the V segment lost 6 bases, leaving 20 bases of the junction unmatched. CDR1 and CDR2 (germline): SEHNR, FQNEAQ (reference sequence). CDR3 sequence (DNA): TGTGCCAGCAGGATACTTACTTTTGACAGGGCAGTTCTAGAGACCCAGTACTTC. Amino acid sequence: CASRILTFDRAVLETQYF. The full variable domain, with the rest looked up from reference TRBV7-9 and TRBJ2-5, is DTGVSQNPRHKITKRGQNVTFRCDPISEHNRLYWYRQTLGQGPEFLTYFQNEAQLEKSRLLSDRFSAERPKGSFSTLEIQRTEQGDSAMYLCASRILTFDRAVLETQYFGPGTRLLVL.

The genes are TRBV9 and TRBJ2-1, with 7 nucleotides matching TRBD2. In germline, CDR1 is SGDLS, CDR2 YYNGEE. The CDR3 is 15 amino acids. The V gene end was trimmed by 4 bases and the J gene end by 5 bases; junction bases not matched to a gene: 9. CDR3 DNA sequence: TGTGCCAGCAGCCTCGGGCGGGACTACCACAATGAGCAGTTCTTC. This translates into CASSLGRDYHNEQFF.

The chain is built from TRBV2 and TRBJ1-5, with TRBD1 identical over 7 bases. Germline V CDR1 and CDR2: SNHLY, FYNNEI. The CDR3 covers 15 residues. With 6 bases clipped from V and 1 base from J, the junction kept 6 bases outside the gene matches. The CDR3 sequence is CASSPGQRSNQPQHF. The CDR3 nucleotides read TGTGCCAGCAGCCCGGGACAGAGAAGCAATCAGCCCCAGCATTTT.

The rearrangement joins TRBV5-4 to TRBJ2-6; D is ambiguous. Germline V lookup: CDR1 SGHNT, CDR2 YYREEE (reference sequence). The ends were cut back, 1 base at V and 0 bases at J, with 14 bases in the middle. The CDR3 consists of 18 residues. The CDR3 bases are TGTGCCAGCAGCTTGTATTTGGGAACTCTCTCTGGGGCCAACGTCCTGACTTTC. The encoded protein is CASSLYLGTLSGANVLTF.

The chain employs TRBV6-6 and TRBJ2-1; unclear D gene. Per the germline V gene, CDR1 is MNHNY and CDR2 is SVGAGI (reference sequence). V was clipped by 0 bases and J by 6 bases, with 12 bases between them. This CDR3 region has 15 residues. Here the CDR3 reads CASSYSERPSNEQFF. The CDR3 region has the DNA TGTGCCAGCAGTTACTCGGAACGTCCCAGCAATGAGCAGTTCTTC.

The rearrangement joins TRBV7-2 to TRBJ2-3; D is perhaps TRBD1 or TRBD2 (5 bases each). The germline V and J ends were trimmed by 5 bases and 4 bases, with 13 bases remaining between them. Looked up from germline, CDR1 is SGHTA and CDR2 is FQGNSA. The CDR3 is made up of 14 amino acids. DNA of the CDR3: TGTGCCAGCAGCCTAGAGGGGTGGGCAGATACGCAGTATTTT. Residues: CASSLEGWADTQYF.

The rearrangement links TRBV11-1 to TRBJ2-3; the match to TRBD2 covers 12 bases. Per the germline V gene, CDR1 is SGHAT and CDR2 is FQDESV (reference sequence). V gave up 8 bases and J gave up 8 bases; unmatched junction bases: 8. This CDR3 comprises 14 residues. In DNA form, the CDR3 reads TGTGCCAGCGGTTCTAGCGGGGGGGCCGGTACGCAGTATTTT. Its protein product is CASGSSGGAGTQYF.

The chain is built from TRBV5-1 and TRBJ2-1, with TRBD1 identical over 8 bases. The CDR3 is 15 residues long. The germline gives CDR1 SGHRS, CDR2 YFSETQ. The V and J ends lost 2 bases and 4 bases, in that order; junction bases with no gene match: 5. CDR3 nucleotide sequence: TGCGCCAGCAGCTTACAGGGGGTTAGGTACAATGAGCAGTTCTTC. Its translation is CASSLQGVRYNEQFF.

CDR3 loop: CASRARRDSYEQYF. The CDR3 coding sequence is TGTGCCAGCAGAGCGCGGAGGGATTCCTACGAGCAGTACTTC. V usage is TRBV6-5 and J usage is TRBJ2-7, with a tentative D call TRBD2 (6 bases). V shed 6 bases and J shed 1 base, with 13 bases lying between them. The CDR3 is 14 residues long. CDR1 is MNHEY and CDR2 is SVGAGI in the germline V gene.

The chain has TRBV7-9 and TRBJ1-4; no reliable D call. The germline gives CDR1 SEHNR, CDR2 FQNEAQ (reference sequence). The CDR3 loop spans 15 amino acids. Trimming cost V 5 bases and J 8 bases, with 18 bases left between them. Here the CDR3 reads CASSPKTRLGEKLFF. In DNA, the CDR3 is TGTGCCAGCAGCCCGAAAACACGTCTGGGGGAAAAACTGTTTTTT.

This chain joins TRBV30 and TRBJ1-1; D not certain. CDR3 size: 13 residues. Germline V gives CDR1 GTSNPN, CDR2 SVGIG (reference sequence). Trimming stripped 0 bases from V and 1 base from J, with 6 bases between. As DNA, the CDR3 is TGTGCCTGGAGTGTCGCCGGGAACACTGAAGCTTTCTTT. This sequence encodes CAWSVAGNTEAFF.

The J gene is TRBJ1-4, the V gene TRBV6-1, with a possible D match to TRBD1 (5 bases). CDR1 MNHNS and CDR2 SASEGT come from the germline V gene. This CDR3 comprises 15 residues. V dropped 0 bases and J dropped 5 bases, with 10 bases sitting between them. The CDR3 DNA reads TGTGCCAGCAGTGAAGCGGCGTCAGGGAATGAAAAACTGTTTTTT. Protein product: CASSEAASGNEKLFF.

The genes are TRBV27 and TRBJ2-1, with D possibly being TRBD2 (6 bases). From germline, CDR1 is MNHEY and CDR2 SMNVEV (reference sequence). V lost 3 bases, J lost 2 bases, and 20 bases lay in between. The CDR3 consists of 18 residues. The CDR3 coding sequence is TGTGCCAGCAGTTTGGGGATTAATATGTGGGGGGCCTACAATGAGCAGTTCTTC. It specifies CASSLGINMWGAYNEQFF.

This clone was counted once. DNA for the CDR3: TGCAGCTTGGACCGCACAGATACGCAGTATTTT. Protein product: CSLDRTDTQYF. The chain employs TRBV29-1 and TRBJ2-3; D is uncertain. Trimming left V 8 bases short and J 1 base short, with 7 bases between. Germline CDR1 and CDR2: SQVTM and ANQGSEA. CDR3 size: 11 residues.

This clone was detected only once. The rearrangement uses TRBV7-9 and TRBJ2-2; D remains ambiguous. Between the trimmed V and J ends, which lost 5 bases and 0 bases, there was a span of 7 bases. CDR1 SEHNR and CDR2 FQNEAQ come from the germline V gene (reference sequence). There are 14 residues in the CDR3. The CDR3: CASSQRTNTGELFF. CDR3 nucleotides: TGTGCCAGCAGCCAGAGGACGAACACCGGGGAGCTGTTTTTT.

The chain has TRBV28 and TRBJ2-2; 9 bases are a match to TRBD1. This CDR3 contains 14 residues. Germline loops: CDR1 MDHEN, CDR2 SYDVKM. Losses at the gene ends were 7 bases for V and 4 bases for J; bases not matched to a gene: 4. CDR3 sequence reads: CASIGTGPTGELFF. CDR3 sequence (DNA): TGTGCCAGCATCGGGACAGGGCCCACCGGGGAGCTGTTTTTT.

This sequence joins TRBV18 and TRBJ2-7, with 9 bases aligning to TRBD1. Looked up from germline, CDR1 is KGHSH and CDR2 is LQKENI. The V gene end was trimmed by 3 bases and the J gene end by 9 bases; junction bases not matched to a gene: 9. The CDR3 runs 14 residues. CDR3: CASSPTSGDRAQYF. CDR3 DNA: TGTGCCAGCTCACCGACCTCCGGGGACAGGGCGCAGTACTTC.